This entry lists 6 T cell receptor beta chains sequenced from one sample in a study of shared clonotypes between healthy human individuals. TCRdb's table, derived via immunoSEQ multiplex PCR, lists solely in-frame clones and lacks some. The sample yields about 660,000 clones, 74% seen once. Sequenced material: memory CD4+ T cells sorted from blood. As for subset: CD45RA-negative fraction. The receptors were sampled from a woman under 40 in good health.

As DNA, the CDR3 is TGTGCCAGCAGCTCCGGAGGGACCCAGTACTTC. It is translated as CASSSGGTQYF. V usage is TRBV7-2 and J usage is TRBJ2-5, with D possibly being TRBD2 (5 bases). Germline CDR1 SGHTA, CDR2 FQGNSA. Trimming removed 4 bases at V and 7 bases at J, with 7 bases between. CDR3 size: 11 residues.

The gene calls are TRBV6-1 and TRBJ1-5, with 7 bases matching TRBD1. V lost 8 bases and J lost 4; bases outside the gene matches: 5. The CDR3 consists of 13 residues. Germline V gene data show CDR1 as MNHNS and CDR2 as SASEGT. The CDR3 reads CASLWDRNQPQHF. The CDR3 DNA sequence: TGTGCCAGCCTATGGGACAGAAATCAGCCCCAGCATTTT.

DNA for the CDR3: TGTGCCAGTAAAACCGGGGCCCCTCGGCCCCAGCATTTT. Its translation: CASKTGAPRPQHF. The V call is TRBV28, the J call TRBJ1-5, with D possibly being TRBD1 (5 bases). The CDR3 covers 13 residues. CDR1 and CDR2 (germline): MDHEN, SYDVKM. Trimming left V 9 bases short and J 9 bases short, with 18 bases between.

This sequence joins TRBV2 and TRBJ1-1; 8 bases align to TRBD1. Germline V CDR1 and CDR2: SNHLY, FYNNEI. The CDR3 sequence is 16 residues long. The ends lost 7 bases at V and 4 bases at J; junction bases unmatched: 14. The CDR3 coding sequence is TGTGCCAGCACCCCGATGAGGGACAGGTGGGTCACTGAAGCTTTCTTT. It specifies CASTPMRDRWVTEAFF.

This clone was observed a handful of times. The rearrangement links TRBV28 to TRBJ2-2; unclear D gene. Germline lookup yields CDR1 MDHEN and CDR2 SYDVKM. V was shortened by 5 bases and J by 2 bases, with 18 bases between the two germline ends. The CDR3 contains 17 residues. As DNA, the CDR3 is TGTGCCAGCAGTCCTCCCCTCCGGACCATAAACACCGGGGAGCTGTTTTTT. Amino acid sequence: CASSPPLRTINTGELFF.

The CDR3 sequence is CASSFRGWINEQFF. CDR3 bases: TGTGCCAGCAGCTTCCGGGGCTGGATCAATGAGCAGTTCTTC. The chain has TRBV5-4 and TRBJ2-1; the D call may be TRBD1 or TRBD2 (5 bases each). V lost 2 bases and J 6 bases, leaving 12 bases between the germline ends. Germline lookup yields CDR1 SGHNT and CDR2 YYREEE (reference sequence). The CDR3 loop spans 14 amino acids.